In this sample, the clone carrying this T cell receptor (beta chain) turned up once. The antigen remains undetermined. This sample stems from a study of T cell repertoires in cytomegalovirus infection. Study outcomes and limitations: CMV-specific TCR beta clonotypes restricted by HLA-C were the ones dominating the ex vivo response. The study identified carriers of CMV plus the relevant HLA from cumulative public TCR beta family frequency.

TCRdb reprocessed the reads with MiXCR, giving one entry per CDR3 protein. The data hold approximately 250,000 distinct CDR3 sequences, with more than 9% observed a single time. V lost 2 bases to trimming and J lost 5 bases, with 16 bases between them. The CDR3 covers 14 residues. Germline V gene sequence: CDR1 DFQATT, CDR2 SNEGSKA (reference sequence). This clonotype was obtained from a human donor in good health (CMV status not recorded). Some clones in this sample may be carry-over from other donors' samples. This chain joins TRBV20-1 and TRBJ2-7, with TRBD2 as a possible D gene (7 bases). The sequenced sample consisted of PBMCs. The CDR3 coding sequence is TGCAGTGCTAGATGGGCGGGGGCCGGGGACGAGCAGTACTTC. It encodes CSARWAGAGDEQYF.